One sample yielded the 29 T cell receptor beta chains listed below, sequenced in a study of T-cell reconstitution after alpha-beta-depleted transplantation in children. Unique molecular identifiers were used to barcode this TCRbeta library. Each CDR3 protein is one row after TCRdb ran MiXCR on the PCR reads. The sample contains about 600,000 distinct CDR3 sequences, roughly 10% of which appear only once. Here the sequenced sample was PBMCs from the stem cell graft donor, taken from the stem cell graft. All receptors come from a human donor who donated a stem cell graft to a child with acute myeloid leukemia.

A few counts support this clonotype. J is TRBJ2-5 and V is TRBV21-1; the table's D call TRBD1 went unverified against the DNA. TRBV21-1 has pseudogene status. The CDR3 contains 15 residues. The CDR3 protein is CASSKASGNPETQYF. The CDR3 nucleotides read TGTGCCAGCAGCAAGGCCTCCGGGAACCCGGAGACCCAGTACTTC.

This clonotype was picked up a small number of times. The chain employs TRBV29-1 and TRBJ2-5; 8 positions match TRBD1. CDR3 length: 14 amino acids. Per germline, CDR1 SQVTM and CDR2 ANQGSEA. J gave up 4 bases and V 4 bases, and 8 bases lay outside the gene matches. The CDR3 loop reads CSVAGTGSRETQYF. In DNA form, the CDR3 reads TGCAGCGTTGCCGGGACAGGTTCACGAGAGACCCAGTACTTC.

This clonotype was picked up many times. The rearrangement uses TRBV5-1 and TRBJ2-7; TRBD1 agrees at 11 bases. CDR1 and CDR2 (germline): SGHRS, YFSETQ. The CDR3 has 15 amino acids. Unmatched junction bases numbered 1, after V lost 0 bases and J lost 2 bases. DNA for the CDR3: TGCGCCAGCAGCTTGGTGGGACAGGGGGCCTACGAGCAGTACTTC. Its protein product is CASSLVGQGAYEQYF.

This clonotype was detected a few times. This chain uses TRBV10-3 with TRBJ2-5, with D perhaps being TRBD1 or TRBD2 (5 bases each). The germline gives CDR1 ENHRY, CDR2 SYGVKD. The CDR3 runs to 15 residues. Trimming shortened V by 0 bases and J by 4 bases, and 12 bases separated the two germline ends. The chain's CDR3 is CAISESLGVGETQYF. The CDR3 region has the DNA TGTGCCATCAGTGAGTCGCTGGGGGTCGGAGAGACCCAGTACTTC.

The table lists this clonotype with many counts. CDR3 amino acids: CASSATSRSNTGELFF. For the CDR3, the DNA is TGTGCCAGCAGCGCTACTAGCAGATCGAACACCGGGGAGCTGTTTTTT. This chain links TRBV5-5 with TRBJ2-2, with D maybe TRBD2 (6 bases). CDR3 length: 16 residues. Between the trimmed V and J ends, which lost 4 bases and 0 bases, there was a span of 13 bases. CDR1 SGHKS and CDR2 YYEKEE come from the germline V gene (reference sequence). Looking up the rest from reference TRBV5-5 and TRBJ2-2 gives the full variable domain: DAGVTQSPTHLIKTRGQQVTLRCSPISGHKSVSWYQQVLGQGPQFIFQYYEKEERGRGNFPDRFSARQFPNYSSELNVNALLLGDSALYLCASSATSRSNTGELFFGEGSRLTVL.

This clonotype was detected only a few times. The rearrangement links TRBV6-2 or TRBV6-3 to TRBJ2-4; 9 bases align to TRBD2. The germline V gene has CDR1 MNHEY and CDR2 SVGEGT. The trim removed 0 bases at V and 3 bases at J, leaving 6 bases unmatched. This CDR3 is 17 amino acids long. The CDR3 DNA reads TGTGCCAGCAGTTACTCGAAGCTAGCGGGAAGCAAAAACATTCAGTACTTC. It specifies CASSYSKLAGSKNIQYF.

The table lists this clonotype with many counts. As DNA, the CDR3 is TGTGCCAGCAGCTTAAGGCAGGGGCGACATTCTGGAAACACCATATATTTT. Translating it yields CASSLRQGRHSGNTIYF. The chain is built from TRBV7-2 and TRBJ1-3; D is possibly TRBD1 (6 bases). Germline V gene sequence: CDR1 SGHTA, CDR2 FQGNSA. The CDR3 is 17 amino acids. V lost 2 bases and J lost 1, with 15 bases in between.

J is TRBJ2-5 and V is TRBV15; D might be TRBD2 (6 bases). The V end lost 9 bases, the J end lost 3 bases, and 20 bases lay between the germline ends. There are 15 residues in the CDR3. Looked up from germline, CDR1 is LNHNV and CDR2 is YYDKDF (reference sequence). The CDR3 sequence: CATTVAGPKKETQYF. DNA of the CDR3: TGTGCCACGACCGTTGCGGGACCAAAAAAAGAGACCCAGTACTTC.

This clonotype was found a few times. The genes are TRBV7-2 and TRBJ2-1; D unresolved. The CDR3 covers 13 residues. The V end was cut by 5 bases, the J end by 10 bases, with 15 bases between. The germline V gene has CDR1 SGHTA and CDR2 FQGNSA. CDR3 DNA sequence: TGTGCCAGCAGCATAGATAACCTAGGAGAGCAGTTCTTC. It specifies CASSIDNLGEQFF. Full variable domain (remainder filled in from reference TRBV7-2 and TRBJ2-1): GAGVSQSPSNKVTEKGKDVELRCDPISGHTALYWYRQSLGQGLEFLIYFQGNSAPDKSGLPSDRFSAERTGGSVSTLTIQRTQQEDSAVYLCASSIDNLGEQFFGPGTRLTVL.

In this sample, this clonotype turned up a few times. The V gene is TRBV25-1, the J gene TRBJ2-1, with D perhaps TRBD2 (5 bases). The ends were cut back, 5 bases at V and 4 bases at J, with 12 bases in the middle. In germline, CDR1 is MGHDK, CDR2 SYGVNS. This CDR3 is 14 amino acids long. CDR3 sequence (DNA): TGTGCCAGCAGTCGTCTAGCCCCTTACAATGAGCAGTTCTTC. Translating it yields CASSRLAPYNEQFF. The variable domain in full, completed from reference TRBV25-1 and TRBJ2-1, reads EADIYQTPRYLVIGTGKKITLECSQTMGHDKMYWYQQDPGMELHLIHYSYGVNSTEKGDLSSESTVSRIRTEHFPLTLESARPSHTSQYLCASSRLAPYNEQFFGPGTRLTVL.

The V gene is TRBV19, the J gene TRBJ1-2, with D uncertain. V lost 3 bases and J 0 bases, leaving 5 bases between the germline ends. CDR1 LNHDA and CDR2 SQIVND come from the germline V gene (reference sequence). This CDR3 has 13 residues. The CDR3 loop reads CASSIAANYGYTF. CDR3 DNA: TGTGCCAGTAGTATCGCAGCTAACTATGGCTACACCTTC.

The sample holds many counts of this clonotype. This chain links TRBV27 with TRBJ2-5; TRBD1 or TRBD2 may be the D gene (5 bases each). This CDR3 is built from 14 residues. Trimming left V 6 bases short and J 5 bases short, with 16 bases between. Germline CDR1 is MNHEY and CDR2 is SMNVEV (reference sequence). In DNA form, the CDR3 reads TGTGCCAGCAGCCTTTGGGGCGAGGGGGAGACCCAGTACTTC. This translates into CASSLWGEGETQYF.

In its sample, this clonotype was seen many times. This chain joins TRBV5-1 and TRBJ2-2; TRBD2 aligns across 9 bases. V gave up 6 bases and J gave up 6 bases; unmatched junction bases: 9. CDR1 and CDR2 (germline): SGHRS, YFSETQ. The CDR3 runs to 15 residues. CDR3 residues: CASIGVAGDSGELFF. The CDR3 DNA follows: TGCGCCAGCATAGGAGTAGCGGGAGACTCCGGGGAGCTGTTTTTT.

This clonotype was found many times. This chain joins TRBV4-2 and TRBJ2-3; 7 nucleotides align to TRBD1. The trim removed 1 base at V and 1 base at J, leaving 5 bases unmatched. CDR3 length: 16 residues. Per germline, CDR1 LGHNA and CDR2 YNFKEQ. CDR3 nucleotides: TGTGCCAGCAGCCAAGTTCTAGGGACAGGCACAGATACGCAGTATTTT. As protein: CASSQVLGTGTDTQYF.

The chain links TRBV2 to TRBJ1-2, with D perhaps TRBD1 (5 bases). From germline, CDR1 is SNHLY and CDR2 FYNNEI. The CDR3 has 15 residues. Trimming took 7 bases from V and 0 from J, leaving 15 bases between them. CDR3 coding DNA: TGTGCCAGCAAGAGCTCCGGGACGGCTAACTATGGCTACACCTTC. Translating gives CASKSSGTANYGYTF.

The rearrangement uses TRBV28 and TRBJ2-4, with D perhaps TRBD1 (5 bases). Trimming left V 10 bases short and J 3 bases short, with 19 bases between. Germline lookup yields CDR1 MDHEN and CDR2 SYDVKM. This CDR3 region has 15 residues. The CDR3 spells CATLEIQGSKNIQYF. CDR3 bases: TGTGCCACCCTAGAGATTCAGGGAAGCAAAAACATTCAGTACTTC.

The V call is TRBV20-1, the J call TRBJ2-7; possible D gene TRBD1, 6 bases. Trimming cost V 6 bases and J 3 bases, with 18 bases left between them. This CDR3 is built from 14 residues. Germline V gene sequence: CDR1 DFQATT, CDR2 SNEGSKA (reference sequence). In DNA form, the CDR3 reads TGCAGTGCCCGTCCTAGCCCAGGGGACTACGAGCAGTACTTC. Translated: CSARPSPGDYEQYF.

This clonotype was recorded at least ten times. The CDR3 protein is CASRTESSYNEQFF. CDR3 nucleotide sequence: TGCGCCAGCAGGACAGAGAGCTCCTACAATGAGCAGTTCTTC. This rearrangement joins TRBV5-1 to TRBJ2-1, with TRBD1 as a possible D gene (5 bases). CDR3 length: 14 amino acids. The V gene's germline CDR1 is SGHRS and CDR2 YFSETQ. V shed 5 bases and J shed 0 bases, with 9 bases lying between them.

This clonotype was observed at least ten times. This chain joins TRBV12-3 or TRBV12-4 and TRBJ2-1; weak D call: TRBD2 (5 bases). The V gene lost 3 bases and the J gene lost 3 bases, with 6 bases spanning the gap. The CDR3 is made up of 13 amino acids. Here the CDR3 reads CASSFGDYNEQFF. For the CDR3, the DNA is TGTGCCAGCAGTTTCGGGGACTACAATGAGCAGTTCTTC.

The chain couples TRBV18 to TRBJ1-1; D is uncertain. Trimming removed 6 bases at V and 7 bases at J, with 21 bases between. Germline V CDR1 and CDR2: KGHSH, LQKENI. The length of the CDR3 is 15 residues. The CDR3 protein is CASSPQSGGEGEAFF. The CDR3 nucleotides read TGTGCCAGCTCGCCCCAGAGTGGTGGGGAAGGTGAAGCTTTCTTT. Combining the CDR3 with reference TRBV18 and TRBJ1-1 gives the whole variable domain NAGVMQNPRHLVRRRGQEARLRCSPMKGHSHVYWYRQLPEEGLKFMVYLQKENIIDESGMPKERFSAEFPKEGPSILRIQQVVRGDSAAYFCASSPQSGGEGEAFFGQGTRLTVV.

The CDR3 DNA is TGTGCCAGCAGTGAGATCGGGGGCGAATACCCCGGCTACACCTTC. This gives the protein CASSEIGGEYPGYTF. The chain uses TRBV25-1 and TRBJ1-2; a possible D gene is TRBD1 (6 bases). There are 15 residues in the CDR3. V was cut by 3 bases and J by 8 bases, with 19 bases left in between. The germline gives CDR1 MGHDK, CDR2 SYGVNS.

This chain connects TRBV5-6 to TRBJ2-7; the match to TRBD2 covers 7 bases. The germline V gene encodes CDR1 SGHDT and CDR2 YYEEEE. Unmatched junction bases numbered 3, after V lost 1 base and J lost 2 bases. The CDR3 is made up of 14 amino acids. The CDR3 is CASSLFRGAYEQYF. In nucleotides, the CDR3 is TGTGCCAGCAGCTTGTTCCGGGGGGCCTACGAGCAGTACTTC. The full variable domain, completed using reference TRBV5-6 and TRBJ2-7, is DAGVTQSPTHLIKTRGQQVTLRCSPKSGHDTVSWYQQALGQGPQFIFQYYEEEERQRGNFPDRFSGHQFPNYSSELNVNALLLGDSALYLCASSLFRGAYEQYFGPGTRLTVT.

The genes are TRBV30 and TRBJ2-3; 8 bases are a match to TRBD2. The CDR3 is 16 residues long. Germline values: CDR1 GTSNPN, CDR2 SVGIG (reference sequence). V was clipped by 2 bases and J by 0 bases; unmatched bases: 7. As DNA, the CDR3 is TGTGCCTGGAGTAGGATCCAGCGGGGGAGCACAGATACGCAGTATTTT. Amino acids: CAWSRIQRGSTDTQYF.

In this sample, this clonotype turned up many times. This chain uses TRBV29-1 with TRBJ2-2; D may be TRBD1 (6 bases). Germline V gives CDR1 SQVTM, CDR2 ANQGSEA. Trimming removed 4 bases at V and 4 bases at J, with 10 bases between. The CDR3 totals 13 residues. CDR3 sequence reads: CSVVQGGTGELFF. The CDR3 coding sequence is TGCAGCGTTGTACAGGGTGGCACCGGGGAGCTGTTTTTT.

This clonotype was seen many times. The V call is TRBV5-6, the J call TRBJ2-1, with D possibly being TRBD2 (6 bases). There are 13 residues in the CDR3. Germline V gene lookup returns CDR1 SGHDT and CDR2 YYEEEE. Trimming removed 4 bases from V and 9 bases from J, with 14 bases in between. Here the CDR3 reads CASSPVAGTEQFF. For the CDR3, the DNA is TGTGCCAGCAGCCCGGTGGCGGGAACTGAGCAGTTCTTC.

This clonotype was detected a few times. The gene calls are TRBV11-1 and TRBJ2-1; D unclear. The CDR3 sequence is 15 residues long. Trimming took 3 bases from V and 4 from J, leaving 13 bases between them. Per the germline V gene, CDR1 is SGHAT and CDR2 is FQDESV (reference sequence). The CDR3 coding sequence is TGTGCCAGCAGCTTGGTCGGCGGCATATACAATGAGCAGTTCTTC. Translation gives CASSLVGGIYNEQFF.

At least ten counts were recorded for this clonotype. The genes are TRBV7-9 and TRBJ1-4; no definite D call. V lost 1 base and J lost 7, with 13 bases in between. The CDR3 has 15 amino acids. Germline-derived CDR1 and CDR2 are SEHNR and FQNEAQ (reference sequence). The CDR3 region has the DNA TGTGCCAGCAGCTTAGAGGGAAGAAGGAGTGAAAAACTGTTTTTT. Its translation: CASSLEGRRSEKLFF.

This clonotype appeared a few times. This chain uses TRBV7-2 with TRBJ1-6; tentatively, D is TRBD1 (5 bases). The V end was cut by 5 bases, the J end by 7 bases, with 9 bases between. CDR1 and CDR2 from the germline V gene are SGHTA and FQGNSA. The CDR3 runs 13 residues. The CDR3 loop is CASSPGLNSPLHF. The CDR3 DNA reads as TGTGCCAGCAGCCCGGGGCTAAATTCACCCCTCCACTTT.

Only a few counts were recorded for this clonotype. This sequence joins TRBV7-8 and TRBJ2-7; D may be TRBD2 (5 bases). Germline V gene data show CDR1 as SGHVS and CDR2 as FQNEAQ. This CDR3 contains 12 residues. Between the trimmed V and J ends, which lost 5 bases and 5 bases, there was a span of 10 bases. CDR3 sequence: CASSLWTDEQYF. For the CDR3, the DNA is TGTGCCAGCAGCCTATGGACTGACGAGCAGTACTTC.